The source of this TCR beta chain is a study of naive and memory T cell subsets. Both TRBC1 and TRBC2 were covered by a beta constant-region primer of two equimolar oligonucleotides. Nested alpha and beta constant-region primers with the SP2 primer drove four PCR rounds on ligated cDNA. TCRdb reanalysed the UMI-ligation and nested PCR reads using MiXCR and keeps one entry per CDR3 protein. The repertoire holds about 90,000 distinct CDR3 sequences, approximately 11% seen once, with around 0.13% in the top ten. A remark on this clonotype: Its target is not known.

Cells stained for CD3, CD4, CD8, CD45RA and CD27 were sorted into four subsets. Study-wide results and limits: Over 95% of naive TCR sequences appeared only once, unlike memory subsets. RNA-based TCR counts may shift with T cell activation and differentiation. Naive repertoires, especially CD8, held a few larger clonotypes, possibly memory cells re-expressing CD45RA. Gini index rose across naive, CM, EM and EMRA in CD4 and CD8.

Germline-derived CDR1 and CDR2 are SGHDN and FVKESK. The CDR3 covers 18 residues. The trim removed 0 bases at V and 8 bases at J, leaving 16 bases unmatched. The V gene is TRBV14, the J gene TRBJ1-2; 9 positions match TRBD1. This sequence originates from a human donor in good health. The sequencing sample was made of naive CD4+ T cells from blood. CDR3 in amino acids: CASSQDSYAGTGRGGYTF. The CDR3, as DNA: TGTGCCAGCAGCCAAGATTCCTATGCCGGGACAGGGCGCGGCGGCTACACCTTC.